Reported below is one T cell receptor beta chain. Unmatched junction bases numbered 6, after V lost 1 base and J lost 5 bases. This CDR3 has 15 amino acids. The germline V gene encodes CDR1 LGHDT and CDR2 YNNKEL (reference sequence). The study drew participants aged about 18 to 95 years from some 23 US areas. Recovered Cohort 3 donors showed two negative PCRs, clearance, or symptom resolution. This entry belongs to a study of blood T cell repertoires in COVID-19. The wider study: PBMCs, B-cell-depleted T cells, or T cells provided the cDNA or gDNA that made up the material.

Profiling relied on immunoSEQ multiplex PCR, and the TCRdb table lists in-frame clones only, not all of them. The table includes around 220,000 clones, approximately 90% detected once. Material for sequencing was PBMCs or T cells enriched from blood (not recorded which). This TCR came from a woman aged 18 to 35 who had recovered from COVID-19. The V call is TRBV3-1 (or the pseudogene TRBV3-2), the J call TRBJ2-5; TRBD1 aligns across 8 bases. CDR3 in DNA: TGTGCCAGCAGCCAAGTCAGGGGGCAATTTGAGACCCAGTACTTC. This codes for CASSQVRGQFETQYF.